This T cell receptor beta chain was recovered during a study of CD8+ T cells in alopecia areata. General observations from the study: Alphabeta T cells residing in normal skin are also sequenced in scalp samples. Lesional scalp exceeded normal scalp in clonality, especially in alopecia totalis/universalis. Scalp clonality and expanded CD8+ clones among the top 100 showed significant decreases with tofacitinib. One nonresponder makes the tie between baseline CD8+ expansion and response uncertain.

For this clone: Its antigen is undetermined. Mismatch with germline at one junction end may stem from a read error.

Reverse transcription of extracted RNA yielded cDNA, which provided the sequencing template. Using immunoSEQ multiplex PCR, the repertoire was profiled, and TCRdb retains in-frame clones only, with some absent. This table has 150,000 to 250,000 clones, 58% appearing once. Treatment denoted: oral pan-JAK inhibitor, 5-10 mg twice daily. Germline values: CDR1 SEHNR, CDR2 FQNEAQ (reference sequence). The CDR3 runs to 13 residues. The rearrangement joins TRBV7-9 to TRBJ1-2, with D unclear. The material was CD4+ T cells sorted from blood, obtained at week 24, from a patient treated with tofacitinib. The TCR comes from a human donor with alopecia areata. The CDR3 coding sequence is TGTGCCAGCAACTTAGATGTCGGCTATGGCTACACCTTC. Its protein is CASNLDVGYGYTF.